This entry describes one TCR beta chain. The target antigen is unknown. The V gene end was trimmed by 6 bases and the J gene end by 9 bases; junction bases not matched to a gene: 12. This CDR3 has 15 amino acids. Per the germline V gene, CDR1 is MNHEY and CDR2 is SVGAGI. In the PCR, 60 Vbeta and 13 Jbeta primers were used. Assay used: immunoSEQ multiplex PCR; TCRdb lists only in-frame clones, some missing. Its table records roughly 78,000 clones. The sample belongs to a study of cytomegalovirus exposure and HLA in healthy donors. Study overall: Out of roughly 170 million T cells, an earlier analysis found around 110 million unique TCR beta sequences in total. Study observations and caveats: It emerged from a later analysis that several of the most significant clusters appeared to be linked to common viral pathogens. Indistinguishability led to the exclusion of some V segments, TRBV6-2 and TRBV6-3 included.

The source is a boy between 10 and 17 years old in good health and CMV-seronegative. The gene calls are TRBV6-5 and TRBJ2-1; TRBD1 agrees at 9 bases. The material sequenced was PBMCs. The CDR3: CASSLRGQGVGEQFF. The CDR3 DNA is TGTGCCAGCAGCTTGAGGGGACAGGGTGTTGGTGAGCAGTTCTTC.